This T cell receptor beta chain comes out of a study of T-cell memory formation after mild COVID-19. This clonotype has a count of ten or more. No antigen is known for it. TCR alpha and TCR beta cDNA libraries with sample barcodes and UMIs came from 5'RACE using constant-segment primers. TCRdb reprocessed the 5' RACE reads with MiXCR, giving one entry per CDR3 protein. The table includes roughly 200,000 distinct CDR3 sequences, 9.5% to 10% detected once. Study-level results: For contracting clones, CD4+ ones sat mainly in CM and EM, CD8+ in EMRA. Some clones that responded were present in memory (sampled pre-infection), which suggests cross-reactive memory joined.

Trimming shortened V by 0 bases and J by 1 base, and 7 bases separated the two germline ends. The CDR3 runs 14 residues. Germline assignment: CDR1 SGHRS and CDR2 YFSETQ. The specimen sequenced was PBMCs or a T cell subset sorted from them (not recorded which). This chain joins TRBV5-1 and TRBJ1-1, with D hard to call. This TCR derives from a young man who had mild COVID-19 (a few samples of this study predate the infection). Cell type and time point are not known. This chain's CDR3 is CASSLVFGNTEAFF. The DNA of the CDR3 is TGCGCCAGCAGCTTGGTATTCGGGAACACTGAAGCTTTCTTT.